This paragraph covers one TCR beta chain sequence. This sample is drawn from a study of cytomegalovirus exposure and HLA in healthy donors. PCR primers comprised 60 Vbeta and 13 Jbeta primers. Clones were sequenced by immunoSEQ multiplex PCR, and TCRdb holds only the in-frame ones, with some missing. The sample contains over 250,000 clones, about nine tenths of which appear only once. The germline V gene has CDR1 MDHEN and CDR2 SYDVKM. This CDR3 is built from 13 residues. The trim removed 8 bases at V and 7 bases at J, leaving 5 bases unmatched. This TCR was sampled from a man aged 35-49 years in good health and CMV-seropositive. Sequencing was performed on PBMCs. The chain is built from TRBV28 and TRBJ2-1; 10 nucleotides align to TRBD2. Here the CDR3 DNA reads TGTGCCAGCGGCGCGGGACTAGCGAATGAGCAGTTCTTC. It translates to CASGAGLANEQFF.